This TCR beta chain was identified during a study of regulatory T cells in long-lasting Graves disease. General observations from the study: There were preferences for TRBV28, TRBJ1-2 and TRBJ2-5 in persistent disease.

The CDR3 extends over 11 amino acids. V gave up 10 bases and J gave up 6 bases; unmatched junction bases: 6. CDR1 LNHDA and CDR2 SQIVND come from the germline V gene (reference sequence). Arm-PCR of CDR3 regions and iRepertoire HTBI primers were used to build TCR beta libraries. In the original workflow: Across all samples, more than 60 TRBV segments and 11 to 15 TRBJ segments were identified. TCRdb processed the multiplex PCR reads anew with MiXCR; each CDR3 protein has one entry. TCRdb, not the authors, supplied the V and J calls. The data show 450,000 or so distinct CDR3 sequences, approximately 23% seen once. Noted time point: persistent/refractory GD, antithyroid drugs over 5 years with positive TRAb. PBMC RNA served as the TCR library source. Approximately 8.6-milliliter peripheral blood samples went into EDTA tubes. Of note for this clonotype: Antigen unknown.

The receptor's source is a female donor with Graves disease. This sample comprised peripheral blood mononuclear cells (PBMCs), obtained when the disease was refractory, from a patient treated with antithyroid drugs. The chain carries TRBV19 and TRBJ2-7, with 7 bases lining up with TRBD2. CDR3 DNA sequence: TGTGCCACCACGGGGGGAGGCGAGCAGTACTTC. This codes for CATTGGGEQYF. Looking up the rest from reference TRBV19 and TRBJ2-7 gives the full variable domain: DGGITQSPKYLFRKEGQNVTLSCEQNLNHDAMYWYRQDPGQGLRLIYYSQIVNDFQKGDIAEGYSVSREKKESFPLTVTSAQKNPTAFYLCATTGGGEQYFGPGTRLTVT.